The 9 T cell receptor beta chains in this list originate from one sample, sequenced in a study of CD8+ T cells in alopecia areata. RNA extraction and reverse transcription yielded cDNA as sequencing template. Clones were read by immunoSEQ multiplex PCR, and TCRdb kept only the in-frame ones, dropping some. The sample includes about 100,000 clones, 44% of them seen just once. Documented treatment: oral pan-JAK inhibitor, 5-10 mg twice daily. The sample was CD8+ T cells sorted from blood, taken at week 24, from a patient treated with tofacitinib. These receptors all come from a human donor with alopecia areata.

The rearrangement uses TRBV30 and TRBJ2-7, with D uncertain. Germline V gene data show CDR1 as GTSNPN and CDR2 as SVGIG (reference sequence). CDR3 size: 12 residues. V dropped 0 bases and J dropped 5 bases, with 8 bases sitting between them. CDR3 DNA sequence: TGTGCCTGGAGTGTACTGGGTAACGAGCAGTACTTC. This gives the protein CAWSVLGNEQYF.

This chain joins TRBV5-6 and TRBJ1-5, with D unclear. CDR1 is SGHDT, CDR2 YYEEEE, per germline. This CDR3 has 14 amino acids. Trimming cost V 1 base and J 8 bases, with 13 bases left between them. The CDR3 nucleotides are TGTGCCAGCAGCTTGCGGTCCGGGATTAAGCCCCAGCATTTT. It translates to CASSLRSGIKPQHF.

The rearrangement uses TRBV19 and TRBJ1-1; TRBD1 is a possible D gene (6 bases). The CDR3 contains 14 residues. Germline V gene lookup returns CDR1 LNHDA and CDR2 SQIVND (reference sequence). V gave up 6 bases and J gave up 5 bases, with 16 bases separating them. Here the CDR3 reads CASRLGGPGTEAFF. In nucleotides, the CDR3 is TGTGCCAGTAGATTGGGGGGGCCGGGGACTGAAGCTTTCTTT.

The CDR3 reads CASSIGPGYEQYF. The DNA of the CDR3 is TGTGCCAGCAGTATTGGACCGGGCTACGAGCAGTACTTC. The gene calls are TRBV28 and TRBJ2-7; D is uncertain. V was shortened by 5 bases and J by 3 bases, with 11 bases between the two germline ends. The CDR3 has 13 residues. Germline V gene data show CDR1 as MDHEN and CDR2 as SYDVKM.

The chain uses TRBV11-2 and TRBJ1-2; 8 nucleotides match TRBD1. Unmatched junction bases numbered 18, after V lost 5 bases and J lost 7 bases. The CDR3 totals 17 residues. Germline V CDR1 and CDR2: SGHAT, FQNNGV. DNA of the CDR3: TGTGCCAGCAGCGATTGGGCAGGGGGCGTTAAGCGGGCTGGCTACACCTTC. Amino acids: CASSDWAGGVKRAGYTF. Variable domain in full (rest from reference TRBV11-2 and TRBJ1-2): EAGVAQSPRYKIIEKRQSVAFWCNPISGHATLYWYQQILGQGPKLLIQFQNNGVVDDSQLPKDRFSAERLKGVDSTLKIQPAKLEDSAVYLCASSDWAGGVKRAGYTFGSGTRLTVV.

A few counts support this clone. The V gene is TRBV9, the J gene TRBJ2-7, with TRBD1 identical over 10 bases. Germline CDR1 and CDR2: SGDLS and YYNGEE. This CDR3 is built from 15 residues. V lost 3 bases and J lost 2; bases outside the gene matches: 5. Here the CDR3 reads CASSGGGTGAYEQYF. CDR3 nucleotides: TGTGCCAGCAGCGGTGGGGGGACAGGGGCCTACGAGCAGTACTTC.

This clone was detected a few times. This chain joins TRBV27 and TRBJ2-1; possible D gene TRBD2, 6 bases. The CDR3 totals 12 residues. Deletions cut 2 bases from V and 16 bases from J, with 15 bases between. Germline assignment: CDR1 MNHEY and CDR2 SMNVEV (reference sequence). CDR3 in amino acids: CASSLSPGTSFF. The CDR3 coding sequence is TGTGCCAGCAGTTTAAGCCCCGGGACTTCATTCTTC.

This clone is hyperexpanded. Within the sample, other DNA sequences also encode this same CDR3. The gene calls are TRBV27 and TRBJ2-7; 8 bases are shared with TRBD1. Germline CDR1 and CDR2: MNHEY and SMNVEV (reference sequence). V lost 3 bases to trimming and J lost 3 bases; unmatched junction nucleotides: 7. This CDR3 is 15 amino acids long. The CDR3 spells CASSFPGQGLYEQYF. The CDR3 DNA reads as TGTGCCAGCAGTTTCCCCGGACAGGGCCTCTACGAGCAGTACTTC.

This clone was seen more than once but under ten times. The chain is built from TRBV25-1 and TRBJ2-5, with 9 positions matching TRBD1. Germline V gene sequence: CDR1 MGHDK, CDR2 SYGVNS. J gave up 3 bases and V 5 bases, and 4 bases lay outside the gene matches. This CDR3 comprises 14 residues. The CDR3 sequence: CASSPGQGKETQYF. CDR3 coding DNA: TGTGCCAGCAGTCCCGGACAGGGGAAAGAGACCCAGTACTTC. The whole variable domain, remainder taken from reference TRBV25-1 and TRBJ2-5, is EADIYQTPRYLVIGTGKKITLECSQTMGHDKMYWYQQDPGMELHLIHYSYGVNSTEKGDLSSESTVSRIRTEHFPLTLESARPSHTSQYLCASSPGQGKETQYFGPGTRLLVL.